Below are 22 T cell receptor beta chains sequenced from a single sample in a study of long-term antiretroviral therapy in people with HIV (dated by TCRdb to between 2021 and 2024). The immunoSEQ hsTCRB v3.0 assay was used at survey level resolution to sequence the TRB variable region. Sourced from immuneACCESS, this table was stored by TCRdb with only in-frame sequences that have V and J called. A share of the clones is absent; for the studies checked, an unresolved V gene accounts for under half, and the remainder has no known explanation. This sample gives fewer than 30,000 clones in total; 65% to 90% of them show up just once. The top ten constitute about a sixth of the sample. Material: unsorted PBMCs, obtained at the start of antiretroviral therapy, before treatment. The source is a woman younger than 35 with HIV.

This clone was seen more than once but under ten times. The chain links TRBV18 to TRBJ2-2, with TRBD2 matching over 7 bases. V shed 3 bases, J shed 6 bases, and the junction held 4 bases outside the gene matches. Germline assignment: CDR1 KGHSH and CDR2 LQKENI. The CDR3 runs to 14 residues. The CDR3 coding sequence is TGTGCCAGCTCACCGGTCGCGGGGGCCGGGGAGCTGTTTTTT. Amino acids: CASSPVAGAGELFF.

The V and J genes are TRBV7-9 and TRBJ1-2, with TRBD1 as a possible D gene (5 bases). Between the trimmed V and J ends, which lost 6 bases and 4 bases, there was a span of 27 bases. The CDR3 has 18 residues. CDR1 and CDR2 (germline): SEHNR, FQNEAQ (reference sequence). CDR3 loop: CASRRLVQGGTKSYGYTF. For the CDR3, the DNA is TGTGCCAGCAGAAGGCTGGTGCAGGGAGGAACCAAGAGCTATGGCTACACCTTC.

This chain joins TRBV5-1 and TRBJ1-2; D is uncertain. The CDR3 runs 14 residues. Germline V CDR1 and CDR2: SGHRS, YFSETQ. The V end lost 0 bases, the J end lost 6 bases, and 12 bases lay between the germline ends. CDR3 amino acids: CASSLVGGFDGYTF. In DNA, the CDR3 is TGCGCCAGCAGCTTGGTGGGCGGTTTTGATGGCTACACCTTC.

The V and J genes are TRBV9 and TRBJ2-1; unclear D gene. The CDR3 has 15 amino acids. Germline V gene lookup returns CDR1 SGDLS and CDR2 YYNGEE. V was clipped by 0 bases and J by 1 base, with 8 bases between them. The CDR3, as DNA: TGTGCCAGCAGCGTAGGTCCATCGTCCTACAATGAGCAGTTCTTC. This codes for CASSVGPSSYNEQFF.

The count of this clone is one. This chain joins TRBV28 and TRBJ1-1, with 10 bases aligning to TRBD1. Germline values: CDR1 MDHEN, CDR2 SYDVKM. The J segment lost 5 bases and the V segment lost 4 bases, leaving 7 bases of the junction unmatched. The CDR3 covers 15 residues. The CDR3 DNA reads as TGTGCCAGCAGTTCCCCGACAGGGGGCGCGACTGAAGCTTTCTTT. It yields the protein CASSSPTGGATEAFF.

The V gene is TRBV9, the J gene TRBJ2-1; TRBD2 matches 12 bases. V gave up 4 bases and J gave up 5 bases; unmatched junction bases: 4. The CDR3 length is 15 residues. Germline V gene data show CDR1 as SGDLS and CDR2 as YYNGEE. Here the CDR3 DNA reads TGTGCCAGCAGCCCGCGGACTAGCGGGGACAATGAGCAGTTCTTC. Residues: CASSPRTSGDNEQFF.

The CDR3 DNA sequence: TGTGCCAGCAGCTTGGCTTTAACAGCCTTGAACACTGAAGCTTTCTTT. Encoded protein: CASSLALTALNTEAFF. The chain carries TRBV5-6 and TRBJ1-1; D uncertain. V was clipped by 0 bases and J by 0 bases, with 12 bases between them. This CDR3 has 16 amino acids. The germline gives CDR1 SGHDT, CDR2 YYEEEE.

CDR3 in DNA: TGTGCCAGCAGTTTAGAGATCAACACTGAAGCTTTCTTT. This translates into CASSLEINTEAFF. This chain links TRBV27 with TRBJ1-1, with D unresolved. The CDR3 extends over 13 amino acids. The V end was cut by 2 bases, the J end by 2 bases, with 6 bases between. Germline CDR1 reads MNHEY; CDR2 reads SMNVEV (reference sequence).

The V call is TRBV6-1, the J call TRBJ2-5; TRBD1 is a possible D gene (5 bases). Per germline, CDR1 MNHNS and CDR2 SASEGT. The V end lost 3 bases, the J end lost 5 bases, and 10 bases lay between the germline ends. CDR3 size: 13 residues. In nucleotides, the CDR3 is TGTGCCAGCAGTGATGCCAGGGCGGAGACCCAGTACTTC. This translates into CASSDARAETQYF.

This rearrangement joins TRBV25-1 to TRBJ1-1, with D unclear. Germline V gene sequence: CDR1 MGHDK, CDR2 SYGVNS. The CDR3 spans 13 residues. The V end was cut by 2 bases, the J end by 5 bases, with 9 bases between. CDR3 amino acids: CASSEKGGTEAFF. The CDR3 DNA is TGTGCCAGCAGTGAAAAAGGAGGTACTGAAGCTTTCTTT.

The CDR3 reads CASSWGAPAGGQFF. As DNA, the CDR3 is TGTGCCAGCAGTTGGGGGGCGCCAGCCGGGGGGCAGTTCTTC. The gene calls are TRBV6-6 and TRBJ2-1; D could derive from TRBD1 or TRBD2 (6 bases each). The CDR3 extends over 14 amino acids. The V end lost 4 bases, the J end lost 12 bases, and 19 bases lay between the germline ends. CDR1 and CDR2 from the germline V gene are MNHNY and SVGAGI (reference sequence).

CDR3 nucleotides: TGTGCCAGCACTAACCGGGGGGCTAATCAGCCCCAGCATTTT. Protein product: CASTNRGANQPQHF. This chain connects TRBV5-6 to TRBJ1-5; D is perhaps TRBD1 (6 bases). Germline CDR1 is SGHDT and CDR2 is YYEEEE. This CDR3 is 14 amino acids long. V was clipped by 6 bases and J by 4 bases, with 14 bases between them.

The chain couples TRBV7-6 to TRBJ1-5; TRBD1 is a possible D gene (6 bases). The germline V gene has CDR1 SGHVS and CDR2 FNYEAQ. Trimming left V 1 base short and J 5 bases short, with 12 bases between. CDR3 length equals 15 residues. The CDR3 DNA is TGTGCCAGCAGCTTAGAATCAGGGGCCTATCAGCCCCAGCATTTT. Protein: CASSLESGAYQPQHF.

The chain uses TRBV6-1 and TRBJ2-1, with 7 bases aligning to TRBD1. Trimming removed 10 bases from V and 6 bases from J; junction bases left unmatched: 9. Per germline, CDR1 MNHNS and CDR2 SASEGT. CDR3 length: 13 residues. The CDR3 coding sequence is TGTGCCACCTGGACAGGTAAAGCCAATGAGCAGTTCTTC. This sequence encodes CATWTGKANEQFF.

Details on this clone: The junction does not match germline at one end; this may be a read error. The chain joins TRBV4-2 to TRBJ2-2; 11 nucleotides match TRBD2. This CDR3 has 16 residues. Germline V gene sequence: CDR1 LGHNA, CDR2 YNFKEQ. The CDR3 DNA follows: TGTGCCAGCAGCAGTAGCGGGGGGGCCAGCCACCGGGGAGCTGTTTTT. It codes for CASSSSGGASHRGAVF.

The chain combines TRBV5-6 with TRBJ1-5; D is ambiguous. V lost 2 bases and J 2 bases, leaving 11 bases between the germline ends. CDR3 size: 15 residues. Germline loops: CDR1 SGHDT, CDR2 YYEEEE. The DNA of the CDR3 is TGTGCCAGCAGCTTAGTTACAGCCGGCAATCAGCCCCAGCATTTT. This codes for CASSLVTAGNQPQHF.

By frequency in the sample, this clone is medium-sized (0.01 to 0.1%). J is TRBJ2-5 and V is TRBV9; perhaps TRBD2 as D (7 bases). Germline V gene lookup returns CDR1 SGDLS and CDR2 YYNGEE. The CDR3 extends over 17 amino acids. V gave up 4 bases and J gave up 1 base, with 20 bases separating them. CDR3 sequence (DNA): TGTGCCAGCAGCCCTCGGAGGGGGGGGCCCCTCCAAGAGACCCAGTACTTC. As protein: CASSPRRGGPLQETQYF.

This chain uses TRBV5-6 with TRBJ2-7; TRBD2 matches at 11 bases. The V segment lost 4 bases and the J segment 0 bases; nucleotides outside the gene matches: 3. In germline, CDR1 is SGHDT, CDR2 YYEEEE. This CDR3 spans 15 amino acids. DNA of the CDR3: TGTGCCAGCAGCCTCGGACTAGCGGGCTCCTACGAGCAGTACTTC. Protein product: CASSLGLAGSYEQYF.

The chain recombines TRBV11-2 with TRBJ1-1; D possibly corresponds to TRBD1 (6 bases). CDR3 size: 19 residues. The germline V gene has CDR1 SGHAT and CDR2 FQNNGV. Trimming removed 5 bases at V and 6 bases at J, with 31 bases between. The DNA of the CDR3 is TGTGCCAGCAGCCTTTCTGGAGCGGGCAGGGGAGGTGTCGCGGCTGAAGCTTTCTTT. This encodes CASSLSGAGRGGVAAEAFF.

This clone came up a few times. V usage is TRBV7-9 and J usage is TRBJ2-1; D ambiguous. Per germline, CDR1 SEHNR and CDR2 FQNEAQ (reference sequence). V was trimmed by 1 base and J by 7 bases, leaving 8 bases between them. The CDR3 covers 13 residues. The CDR3 spells CASSLGPRNEQFF. The CDR3 nucleotides read TGTGCCAGCAGCTTAGGACCCAGAAATGAGCAGTTCTTC.

The J gene is TRBJ2-5, the V gene TRBV6-1; 8 bases are shared with TRBD2. Germline-derived CDR1 and CDR2 are MNHNS and SASEGT. This CDR3 spans 15 amino acids. V lost 7 bases, J lost 1 base, and 8 bases stayed unmatched. The CDR3 nucleotides are TGTGCCAGCACCCAATTGGCGGGGGGCCAAGAGACCCAGTACTTC. It encodes CASTQLAGGQETQYF.

The chain joins TRBV11-3 to TRBJ1-1, with D maybe TRBD1 (5 bases). The CDR3 loop spans 13 amino acids. V gave up 3 bases and J gave up 7 bases, with 12 bases separating them. Germline V lookup: CDR1 SGHNT, CDR2 YENEEA. CDR3 nucleotide sequence: TGTGCCAGCAGCTTTTTCTCAGGGAGTGAAGCTTTCTTT. The encoded protein is CASSFFSGSEAFF. Full variable domain (outside the CDR3, taken from reference TRBV11-3 and TRBJ1-1): EAGVVQSPRYKIIEKKQPVAFWCNPISGHNTLYWYLQNLGQGPELLIRYENEEAVDDSQLPKDRFSAERLKGVDSTLKIQPAELGDSAVYLCASSFFSGSEAFFGQGTRLTVV.